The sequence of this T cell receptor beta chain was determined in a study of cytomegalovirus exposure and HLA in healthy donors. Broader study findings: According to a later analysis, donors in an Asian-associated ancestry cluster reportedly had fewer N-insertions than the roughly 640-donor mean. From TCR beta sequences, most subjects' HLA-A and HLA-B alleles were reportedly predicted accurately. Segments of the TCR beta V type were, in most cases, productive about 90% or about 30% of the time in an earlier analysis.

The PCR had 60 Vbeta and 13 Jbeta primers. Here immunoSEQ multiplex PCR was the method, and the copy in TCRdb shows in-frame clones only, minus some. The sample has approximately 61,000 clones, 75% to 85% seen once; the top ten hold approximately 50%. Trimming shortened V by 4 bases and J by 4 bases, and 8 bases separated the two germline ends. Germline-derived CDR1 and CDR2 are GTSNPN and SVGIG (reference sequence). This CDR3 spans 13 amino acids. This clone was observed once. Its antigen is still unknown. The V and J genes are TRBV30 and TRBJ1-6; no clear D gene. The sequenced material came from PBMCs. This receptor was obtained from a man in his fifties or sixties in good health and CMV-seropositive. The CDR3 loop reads CAWKREYNSPLHF. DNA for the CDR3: TGTGCCTGGAAGAGGGAGTATAATTCACCCCTCCACTTT.